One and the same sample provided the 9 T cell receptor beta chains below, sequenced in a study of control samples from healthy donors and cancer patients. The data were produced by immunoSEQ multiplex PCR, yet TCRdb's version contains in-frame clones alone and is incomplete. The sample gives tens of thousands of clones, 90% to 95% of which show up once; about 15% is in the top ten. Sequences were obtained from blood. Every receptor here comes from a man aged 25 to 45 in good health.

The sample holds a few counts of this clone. The CDR3 coding sequence is TGTGCCAGCAACAGGGAAATGGCAGATACGCAGTATTTT. Protein sequence: CASNREMADTQYF. The chain joins TRBV28 to TRBJ2-3, with D possibly matching TRBD1 (6 bases). The CDR3 totals 13 residues. Deletions cut 7 bases from V and 4 bases from J, with 12 bases between. Looked up from germline, CDR1 is MDHEN and CDR2 is SYDVKM.

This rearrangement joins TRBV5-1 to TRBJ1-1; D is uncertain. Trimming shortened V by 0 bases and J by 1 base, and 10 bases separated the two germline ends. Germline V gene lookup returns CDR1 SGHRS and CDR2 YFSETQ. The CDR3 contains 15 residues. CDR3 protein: CASSLATDRNTEAFF. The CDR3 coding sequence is TGCGCCAGCAGCTTGGCGACGGATCGGAACACTGAAGCTTTCTTT.

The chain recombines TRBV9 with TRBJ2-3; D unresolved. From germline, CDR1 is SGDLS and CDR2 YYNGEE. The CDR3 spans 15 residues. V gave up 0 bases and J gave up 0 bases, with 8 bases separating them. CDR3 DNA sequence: TGTGCCAGCAGCGTAGCTGAGTCGAGCACAGATACGCAGTATTTT. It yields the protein CASSVAESSTDTQYF.

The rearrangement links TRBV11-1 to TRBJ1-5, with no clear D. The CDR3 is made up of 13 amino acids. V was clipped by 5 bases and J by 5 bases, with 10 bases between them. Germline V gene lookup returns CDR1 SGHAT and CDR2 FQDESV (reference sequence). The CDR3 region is CASSPRPDQPQHF. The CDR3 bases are TGTGCCAGCAGCCCGCGGCCGGATCAGCCCCAGCATTTT.

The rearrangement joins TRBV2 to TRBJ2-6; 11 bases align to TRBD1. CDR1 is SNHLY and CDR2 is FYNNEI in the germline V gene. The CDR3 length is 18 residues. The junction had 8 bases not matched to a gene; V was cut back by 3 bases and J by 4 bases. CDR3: CASSDGQGALSGANVLTF. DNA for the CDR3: TGTGCCAGCAGTGACGGACAGGGGGCGCTTTCCGGGGCCAACGTCCTGACTTTC.

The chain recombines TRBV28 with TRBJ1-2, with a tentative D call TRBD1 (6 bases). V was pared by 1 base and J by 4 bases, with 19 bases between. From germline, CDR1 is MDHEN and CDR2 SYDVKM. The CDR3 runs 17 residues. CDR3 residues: CASSLSLRGGLIYGYTF. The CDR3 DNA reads TGTGCCAGCAGTTTATCACTCAGGGGTGGATTGATCTATGGCTACACCTTC.

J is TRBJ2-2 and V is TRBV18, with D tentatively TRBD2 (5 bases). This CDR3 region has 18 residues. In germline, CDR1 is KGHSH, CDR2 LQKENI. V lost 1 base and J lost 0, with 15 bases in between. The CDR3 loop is CASSPLRASRANTGELFF. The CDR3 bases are TGTGCCAGCTCACCACTTAGGGCTAGCAGAGCGAACACCGGGGAGCTGTTTTTT.

CDR3: CASSFRDTQYF. CDR3 sequence (DNA): TGTGCCAGCAGTTTCAGAGATACGCAGTATTTT. The chain couples TRBV12-3 or TRBV12-4 to TRBJ2-3; D gene ambiguous. Trimming removed 3 bases at V and 5 bases at J, with 3 bases between. This CDR3 contains 11 residues.

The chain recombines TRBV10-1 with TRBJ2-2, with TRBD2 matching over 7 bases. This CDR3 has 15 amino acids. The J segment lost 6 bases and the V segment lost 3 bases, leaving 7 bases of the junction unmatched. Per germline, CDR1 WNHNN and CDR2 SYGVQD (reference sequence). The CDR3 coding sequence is TGCGCCAGCAGTGATCGCGGGAGAGGTGCCGGGGAGCTGTTTTTT. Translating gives CASSDRGRGAGELFF.